This T cell receptor (beta chain) was sequenced during a study of blood T cell repertoires in COVID-19. About the study: The origin of the acute and convalescent COVID-19 samples was the United States, Italy and Spain. PBMCs, B-cell-depleted T cells, or T cells were the source of the cDNA or gDNA that made up the material.

Authors' analysis steps: Estimation of nucleated cell counts was performed using reference gene primer amplification. Method: immunoSEQ multiplex PCR; TCRdb's copy keeps in-frame clones and lacks some. The V and J calls and clone size were taken over from that table, and D and trimming were inferred from the DNA. The table shows 110,000 to 150,000 clones, with 70% to 90% occurring only once. The CDR3 sequence is 16 residues long. V lost 5 bases and J lost 4; bases outside the gene matches: 9. Looked up from germline, CDR1 is SGHVS and CDR2 is FQNEAQ. The TCR originated in a human donor in a cohort sampled during active COVID-19. The material sequenced was peripheral blood. The rearrangement joins TRBV7-8 to TRBJ2-2, with 8 bases fitting TRBD2. This CDR3 reads CASSPRGGPITGELFF. DNA of the CDR3: TGTGCCAGCAGCCCCCGGGGGGGGCCGATCACCGGGGAGCTGTTTTTT.